The next 31 T cell receptor beta chains were all read from a single sample in a study of patients and donors after allogeneic stem cell transplantation. TCRdb analysed the RT-PCR reads with MiXCR anew, one entry per CDR3 protein. The sample includes roughly 880,000 distinct CDR3 sequences, approximately 18% of them seen just once. Sample: blood, either unsorted or a sorted T cell fraction (not recorded which). The receptor set was obtained from a human donor who was either an allogeneic HSCT recipient or a stem cell or donor lymphocyte infusion donor (not recorded which). It is not recorded whose cells these are; they may come from a transplant donor.

The chain has TRBV5-1 and TRBJ1-1; 8 nucleotides line up with TRBD1. The CDR3 has 17 residues. J gave up 0 bases and V 2 bases, and 9 bases lay outside the gene matches. Germline assignment: CDR1 SGHRS and CDR2 YFSETQ. The CDR3 loop is CASSFGQGGRVNTEAFF. In DNA form, the CDR3 reads TGCGCCAGCAGCTTCGGACAGGGTGGGCGTGTGAACACTGAAGCTTTCTTT.

The J gene is TRBJ1-5, the V gene TRBV7-9; D possibly corresponds to TRBD1 (6 bases). Trimming removed 7 bases at V and 5 bases at J, with 18 bases between. Per germline, CDR1 SEHNR and CDR2 FQNEAQ (reference sequence). The CDR3 is 15 residues long. The DNA of the CDR3 is TGTGCCAGCACCCGGGAAGGGCCAGGGGATCAGCCCCAGCATTTT. Protein sequence: CASTREGPGDQPQHF.

This clonotype was seen only a few times. CDR3 sequence (DNA): TGCGCCAGCAGCTTGGGGGTAGCGGGGAATGAGCAGTTCTTC. Protein sequence: CASSLGVAGNEQFF. The chain links TRBV5-1 to TRBJ2-1; 8 bases are a match to TRBD2. The trim removed 0 bases at V and 7 bases at J, leaving 3 bases unmatched. The CDR3 has 14 residues. Germline V lookup: CDR1 SGHRS, CDR2 YFSETQ.

The chain carries TRBV20-1 and TRBJ2-4; D possibly corresponds to TRBD1 (6 bases). V shed 4 bases and J shed 0 bases, with 7 bases lying between them. CDR1 DFQATT and CDR2 SNEGSKA come from the germline V gene (reference sequence). This CDR3 has 13 residues. The CDR3 sequence is CSAKGVAKNIQYF. In DNA form, the CDR3 reads TGCAGTGCTAAGGGGGTAGCCAAAAACATTCAGTACTTC.

This clonotype was seen more than once but under ten times. The J gene is TRBJ1-2, the V gene TRBV6-5; 9 nucleotides agree with TRBD1. The CDR3 runs to 12 residues. Per the germline V gene, CDR1 is MNHEY and CDR2 is SVGAGI. Trimming cost V 6 bases and J 9 bases; bases outside gene matches: 5. The CDR3 spells CASRGGQGSYTF. The CDR3 region has the DNA TGTGCCAGCAGAGGGGGACAGGGAAGCTACACCTTC.

In this sample, this clonotype turned up a few times. The V call is TRBV3-1, the J call TRBJ2-7; possible D gene TRBD2, 6 bases. V lost 1 base and J 0 bases, leaving 13 bases between the germline ends. Germline V gene data show CDR1 as LGHDT and CDR2 as YNNKEL (reference sequence). This CDR3 spans 16 amino acids. DNA of the CDR3: TGTGCCAGCAGCCAAGCTTGGTTCGGGAGCTCCTACGAGCAGTACTTC. The encoded protein is CASSQAWFGSSYEQYF.

This clonotype was recorded a few times. This chain links TRBV2 with TRBJ1-3; 9 nucleotides match TRBD1. Germline V lookup: CDR1 SNHLY, CDR2 FYNNEI. V shed 6 bases, J shed 0 bases, and the junction held 6 bases outside the gene matches. The CDR3 runs 16 residues. CDR3 sequence: CASRTTGGGSGNTIYF. CDR3 DNA: TGTGCCAGCAGGACCACAGGGGGCGGCTCTGGAAACACCATATATTTT.

The chain links TRBV20-1 to TRBJ1-2; D remains ambiguous. Per the germline V gene, CDR1 is DFQATT and CDR2 is SNEGSKA (reference sequence). Trimming left V 1 base short and J 7 bases short, with 13 bases between. The CDR3 runs 13 residues. The CDR3 region has the DNA TGCAGTGCTAGAGGCTCATCGAAGTTTGGCTACACCTTC. It encodes CSARGSSKFGYTF.

This clonotype was detected only a few times. The chain combines TRBV20-1 with TRBJ1-4, with 10 bases fitting TRBD1. The CDR3 sequence is 17 residues long. The germline V gene encodes CDR1 DFQATT and CDR2 SNEGSKA (reference sequence). Trimming removed 1 base from V and 0 bases from J; junction bases left unmatched: 5. The CDR3 DNA sequence: TGCAGTGCTAGAGGGCTGGGACAGGGGTCAACTAATGAAAAACTGTTTTTT. It specifies CSARGLGQGSTNEKLFF.

The V call is TRBV6-1, the J call TRBJ2-3; D gene uncertain. CDR1 is MNHNS, CDR2 SASEGT, per germline. Trimming pared 7 bases from V and 2 bases from J, leaving 13 bases between. The CDR3 has 14 amino acids. The CDR3 sequence: CASKGNLNTDTQYF. CDR3 nucleotides: TGTGCCAGCAAAGGAAACCTTAACACAGATACGCAGTATTTT.

This clonotype was found many times. The chain couples TRBV12-3 or TRBV12-4 to TRBJ2-1; possibly TRBD1 for D (6 bases). The CDR3 contains 15 residues. With 7 bases removed from V and 4 bases from J, the gap between germline ends came to 17 bases. In DNA, the CDR3 is TGTGCCAGCACCCCCGAGAGGGGGATGTACAATGAGCAGTTCTTC. It specifies CASTPERGMYNEQFF.

This chain links TRBV2 with TRBJ2-3; D remains ambiguous. Trimming cost V 8 bases and J 5 bases, with 17 bases left between them. The CDR3 contains 14 residues. Per germline, CDR1 SNHLY and CDR2 FYNNEI. The CDR3 nucleotides are TGTGCCAGCGAGGTCTACTCAACGGGAGATACGCAGTATTTT. The encoded protein is CASEVYSTGDTQYF.

The gene calls are TRBV7-9 and TRBJ2-5; D is ambiguous. This CDR3 has 13 amino acids. The V end was cut by 2 bases, the J end by 5 bases, with 9 bases between. CDR1 is SEHNR, CDR2 FQNEAQ, per germline (reference sequence). For the CDR3, the DNA is TGTGCCAGCAGCTTAATAGATTGGGAGACCCAGTACTTC. Residues: CASSLIDWETQYF.

The rearrangement links TRBV7-2 to TRBJ2-3; TRBD2 is a possible D gene (5 bases). CDR3 length: 15 amino acids. Trimming cost V 2 bases and J 6 bases, with 15 bases left between them. From germline, CDR1 is SGHTA and CDR2 FQGNSA. CDR3 nucleotides: TGTGCCAGCAGCTTAAGACGTAGCGTAGGGGATACGCAGTATTTT. It yields the protein CASSLRRSVGDTQYF.

This chain uses TRBV30 with TRBJ2-5; 7 nucleotides agree with TRBD2. The CDR3 is 13 amino acids. Germline V lookup: CDR1 GTSNPN, CDR2 SVGIG (reference sequence). V shed 3 bases, J shed 0 bases, and the junction held 1 base outside the gene matches. The CDR3, as DNA: TGTGCCTGGAGGGGGAGGGACCAAGAGACCCAGTACTTC. This gives the protein CAWRGRDQETQYF.

This clonotype has just a few counts. The V gene is TRBV5-1, the J gene TRBJ1-1, with D hard to call. The CDR3 loop spans 15 amino acids. Germline-derived CDR1 and CDR2 are SGHRS and YFSETQ. The V end lost 0 bases, the J end lost 4 bases, and 13 bases lay between the germline ends. The CDR3 protein is CASSLGRTQSTEAFF. The CDR3 DNA reads as TGCGCCAGCAGCTTGGGTCGCACCCAAAGCACTGAAGCTTTCTTT.

The V call is TRBV7-2, the J call TRBJ1-1; D gene uncertain. The germline CDR1 and CDR2 sequences are SGHTA and FQGNSA. With 1 base removed from V and 1 base from J, the gap between germline ends came to 7 bases. The CDR3 extends over 14 amino acids. The CDR3 region is CASSLVMGNTEAFF. The CDR3 DNA sequence: TGTGCCAGCAGCTTAGTGATGGGGAACACTGAAGCTTTCTTT.

This clonotype has only a few counts. The chain couples TRBV19 to TRBJ1-5; D remains ambiguous. This CDR3 is built from 16 residues. Looked up from germline, CDR1 is LNHDA and CDR2 is SQIVND (reference sequence). Trimming removed 2 bases at V and 0 bases at J, with 11 bases between. CDR3: CASSISEGYSNQPQHF. CDR3 nucleotide sequence: TGTGCCAGTAGTATAAGTGAGGGATATAGCAATCAGCCCCAGCATTTT.

This clonotype was counted a few times. The chain couples TRBV2 to TRBJ1-1, with 10 bases fitting TRBD1. The V gene's germline CDR1 is SNHLY and CDR2 FYNNEI. The V and J ends lost 4 bases and 4 bases, in that order; junction bases with no gene match: 6. The CDR3 length is 15 residues. CDR3 region: CASSGQGALGTEAFF. The CDR3 DNA is TGTGCCAGCAGTGGACAGGGGGCGCTGGGCACTGAAGCTTTCTTT. Full variable domain (rest looked up from reference TRBV2 and TRBJ1-1): EPEVTQTPSHQVTQMGQEVILRCVPISNHLYFYWYRQILGQKVEFLVSFYNNEISEKSEIFDDQFSVERPDGSNFTLKIRSTKLEDSAMYFCASSGQGALGTEAFFGQGTRLTVV.

This chain uses TRBV6-2 or TRBV6-3 with TRBJ2-1; D may match TRBD1 or TRBD2 (5 bases each). This CDR3 comprises 18 residues. Germline V gene data show CDR1 as MNHEY and CDR2 as SVGEGT. Trimming left V 3 bases short and J 8 bases short, with 26 bases between. The CDR3 protein is CASSYKRGWGSAYDEQFF. As DNA, the CDR3 is TGTGCCAGCAGTTATAAGCGTGGTTGGGGGTCGGCGTATGATGAGCAGTTCTTC.

This clonotype occurred a few times. This chain links TRBV3-1 with TRBJ1-5; a weak D match, TRBD1 (5 bases). Germline loops: CDR1 LGHDT, CDR2 YNNKEL (reference sequence). The ends were cut back, 0 bases at V and 9 bases at J, with 15 bases in the middle. CDR3 size: 15 residues. CDR3 sequence (DNA): TGTGCCAGCAGCCAAGATTCAGGGTTCCTAGGGCCCCAGCATTTT. Amino acid sequence: CASSQDSGFLGPQHF.

This clonotype was observed a few times. The J gene is TRBJ2-3, the V gene TRBV12-3 or TRBV12-4; TRBD2 matches at 10 bases. V lost 7 bases and J lost 2; bases outside the gene matches: 3. The CDR3 consists of 14 residues. The CDR3 sequence: CASKLAGTTDTQYF. In DNA, the CDR3 is TGTGCCAGCAAACTAGCGGGAACCACAGATACGCAGTATTTT.

A few counts support this clonotype. This chain uses TRBV20-1 with TRBJ1-4, with D tentatively TRBD1 (5 bases). Germline assignment: CDR1 DFQATT and CDR2 SNEGSKA (reference sequence). This CDR3 comprises 17 residues. Trimming took off 0 bases at V and 3 bases at J, with 17 bases between the two ends. This CDR3 reads CSARETADLYSNEKLFF. CDR3 nucleotide sequence: TGCAGTGCTAGAGAGACAGCCGATTTGTATTCTAATGAAAAACTGTTTTTT.

This chain uses TRBV5-8 with TRBJ2-3, with D hard to call. This CDR3 has 15 amino acids. With 2 bases removed from V and 5 bases from J, the gap between germline ends came to 15 bases. Germline loops: CDR1 SGHTS, CDR2 YDEGEE. For the CDR3, the DNA is TGTGCCAGCAGCTTCCCCCTTCTGACTGAAGATACGCAGTATTTT. Translating it yields CASSFPLLTEDTQYF.

This chain links TRBV24-1 with TRBJ2-1; D not resolved. The CDR3 extends over 12 amino acids. Germline lookup yields CDR1 KGHDR and CDR2 SFDVKD. Trimming cost V 8 bases and J 5 bases, with 9 bases left between them. This CDR3 is CATTPPNNEQFF. The CDR3 nucleotides read TGTGCCACCACCCCACCAAACAATGAGCAGTTCTTC.

The sample holds one count of this clonotype. The V call is TRBV7-2, the J call TRBJ2-3, with 8 bases lining up with TRBD2. Unmatched junction bases numbered 2, after V lost 5 bases and J lost 1 base. The germline V gene encodes CDR1 SGHTA and CDR2 FQGNSA. The CDR3 runs 14 residues. The CDR3: CASSREGGTDTQYF. CDR3 sequence (DNA): TGTGCCAGCAGCCGGGAGGGGGGCACAGATACGCAGTATTTT.

This clonotype has a handful of counts. The V call is TRBV7-9, the J call TRBJ1-3; TRBD1 matches at 7 bases. CDR1 and CDR2 from the germline V gene are SEHNR and FQNEAQ (reference sequence). V was clipped by 1 base and J by 0 bases; unmatched bases: 6. The CDR3 is 17 residues long. The CDR3 DNA is TGTGCCAGCAGCTTAGGAGACCGGACAGGCTCTGGAAACACCATATATTTT. Residues: CASSLGDRTGSGNTIYF.

Many counts were recorded for this clonotype. The chain employs TRBV7-9 and TRBJ1-6; D is undetermined. The germline gives CDR1 SEHNR, CDR2 FQNEAQ (reference sequence). The CDR3 loop spans 15 amino acids. Between the trimmed V and J ends, which lost 3 bases and 6 bases, there was a span of 12 bases. The CDR3 DNA follows: TGTGCCAGCAGCTTTTTTGGGGTCGCTAATTCACCCCTCCACTTT. Translating gives CASSFFGVANSPLHF.

This clonotype was picked up one time. The chain joins TRBV24-1 to TRBJ2-1; a weak D match, TRBD2 (5 bases). Deletions cut 6 bases from V and 4 bases from J, with 9 bases between. Germline CDR1 and CDR2: KGHDR and SFDVKD. The length of the CDR3 is 13 residues. DNA for the CDR3: TGTGCCACCAGTTCGGGATTATACAATGAGCAGTTCTTC. Protein product: CATSSGLYNEQFF.

The chain recombines TRBV5-1 with TRBJ2-5; no reliable D call. Germline CDR1 reads SGHRS; CDR2 reads YFSETQ. This CDR3 spans 13 amino acids. V was pared by 5 bases and J by 2 bases, with 10 bases between. CDR3 loop: CASRLDRQETQYF. The CDR3 bases are TGCGCCAGCAGGTTAGACCGACAAGAGACCCAGTACTTC.

V gene TRBV29-1 combines with J gene TRBJ1-4, with 9 bases aligning to TRBD1. CDR3 length equals 14 residues. With 4 bases clipped from V and 5 bases from J, the junction kept 5 bases outside the gene matches. Germline V CDR1 and CDR2: SQVTM, ANQGSEA. Here the CDR3 DNA reads TGCAGCGTTGCACAGGGGGCGCAGAATGAAAAACTGTTTTTT. Amino acid sequence: CSVAQGAQNEKLFF.